One sample yielded the 32 T cell receptor beta chains listed below, sequenced in a study of cytomegalovirus exposure and HLA in healthy donors. Researchers ran the PCR with 60 Vbeta and 13 Jbeta primers. Profiled with immunoSEQ multiplex PCR; TCRdb holds only in-frame clones, not every one. The profile shows 54,000 or so clones, 45% to 70% of them singletons. Sequencing was done on a sample of PBMCs. Receptor source: a human donor in good health.

A few counts support this clone. V and J are TRBV29-1 and TRBJ2-3; 9 bases are a match to TRBD1. The CDR3 runs to 17 residues. Germline V gives CDR1 SQVTM, CDR2 ANQGSEA. V was clipped by 2 bases and J by 2 bases; unmatched bases: 11. CDR3 sequence reads: CSVEPRLDRGNTDTQYF. CDR3 coding DNA: TGCAGCGTTGAACCCCGCCTAGACAGGGGGAACACAGATACGCAGTATTTT.

Points on this clone: At one of its ends the junction is not consistent with the germline gene, which may arise from a read error. The chain uses TRBV7-7 and TRBJ2-5, with 9 nucleotides matching TRBD1. The end of the DNA fits TRBJ2-7 better, so the J call may be wrong. This CDR3 contains 14 residues. Germline V gene lookup returns CDR1 SSHAT and CDR2 FNYEAQ (reference sequence). CDR3 nucleotide sequence: TGTGCTAGCAGCCCCGGGACAGGGCCCTACGAGCAGTACTTC. Translating gives CASSPGTGPYEQYF.

The V and J genes are TRBV19 and TRBJ1-2; the match to TRBD1 covers 7 bases. Germline-derived CDR1 and CDR2 are LNHDA and SQIVND (reference sequence). CDR3 length: 12 residues. V shed 7 bases and J 8 bases; nucleotides not matched to a gene: 7. Here the CDR3 reads CASTGQVDGYTF. The CDR3 nucleotides read TGTGCCAGTACCGGACAGGTTGACGGCTACACCTTC.

The rearrangement joins TRBV2 to TRBJ1-1; a possible D gene is TRBD1 (6 bases). Germline-derived CDR1 and CDR2 are SNHLY and FYNNEI. V gave up 0 bases and J gave up 8 bases, with 13 bases separating them. The CDR3 covers 14 residues. CDR3 amino acids: CASSEALRGTEAFF. The CDR3 DNA reads as TGTGCCAGCAGTGAAGCGCTTAGGGGGACCGAAGCTTTCTTT. Full variable domain (outside the CDR3, taken from reference TRBV2 and TRBJ1-1): EPEVTQTPSHQVTQMGQEVILRCVPISNHLYFYWYRQILGQKVEFLVSFYNNEISEKSEIFDDQFSVERPDGSNFTLKIRSTKLEDSAMYFCASSEALRGTEAFFGQGTRLTVV.

This clone came up a few times. V gene TRBV5-1 combines with J gene TRBJ1-1, with 8 bases aligning to TRBD1. V gave up 0 bases and J gave up 1 base; unmatched junction bases: 2. Germline V gene sequence: CDR1 SGHRS, CDR2 YFSETQ. The CDR3 extends over 15 amino acids. The CDR3 here is CASSLGGQANTEAFF. As DNA, the CDR3 is TGCGCCAGCAGCTTGGGGGGACAGGCGAACACTGAAGCTTTCTTT.

This clone appeared a few times. This chain connects TRBV7-9 to TRBJ2-3, with 7 positions matching TRBD1. The J segment lost 5 bases and the V segment lost 5 bases, leaving 13 bases of the junction unmatched. Germline V gene data show CDR1 as SEHNR and CDR2 as FQNEAQ (reference sequence). The CDR3 has 16 amino acids. DNA of the CDR3: TGTGCCAGCAGCGTTATTGGGACAGCGAGGGGAGATACGCAGTATTTT. Protein: CASSVIGTARGDTQYF. Looking up the rest from reference TRBV7-9 and TRBJ2-3 gives the full variable domain: DTGVSQNPRHKITKRGQNVTFRCDPISEHNRLYWYRQTLGQGPEFLTYFQNEAQLEKSRLLSDRFSAERPKGSFSTLEIQRTEQGDSAMYLCASSVIGTARGDTQYFGPGTRLTVL.

There are a few counts of this clone. The DNA for the CDR3 is TGTGCCAGCAGCGTAGGCGGAGGGGTTACCAATAATCAGCCCCAGCATTTT. Protein product: CASSVGGGVTNNQPQHF. The chain uses TRBV9 and TRBJ1-5; TRBD1 might be the D (5 bases). The V end was cut by 0 bases, the J end by 4 bases, with 17 bases between. The CDR3 spans 17 residues. In germline, CDR1 is SGDLS, CDR2 YYNGEE.

CDR3 region: CASSLGFGSGNQPQHF. CDR3 in DNA: TGTGCCAGCAGCTTAGGGTTTGGTAGCGGCAATCAGCCCCAGCATTTT. This chain uses TRBV13 with TRBJ1-5; D uncertain. The CDR3 extends over 16 amino acids. Looked up from germline, CDR1 is PRHDT and CDR2 is FYEKMQ (reference sequence). V lost 0 bases and J 2 bases, leaving 11 bases between the germline ends.

The chain uses TRBV5-6 and TRBJ2-1; 9 nucleotides agree with TRBD2. The CDR3 runs to 16 residues. CDR1 SGHDT and CDR2 YYEEEE come from the germline V gene. After removal of 3 bases from V and 5 bases from J, the junction contained 9 bases not matched to a gene. The CDR3 DNA reads TGTGCCAGCAGCTCGGTAGCGGGGGCGTCCCACAATGAGCAGTTCTTC. Translated, it gives CASSSVAGASHNEQFF.

The chain uses TRBV7-9 and TRBJ2-1, with D maybe TRBD1 (5 bases). The V gene lost 5 bases and the J gene lost 12 bases, with 14 bases spanning the gap. CDR1 is SEHNR, CDR2 FQNEAQ, per germline (reference sequence). This CDR3 is 12 amino acids long. The CDR3, as DNA: TGTGCCAGCAGCGCAGGGTTTATGGGGCAGTTCTTC. This sequence encodes CASSAGFMGQFF.

This clone was counted only a few times. V usage is TRBV5-1 and J usage is TRBJ1-1, with D maybe TRBD1 (6 bases). The germline V gene encodes CDR1 SGHRS and CDR2 YFSETQ. The CDR3 spans 13 residues. Trimming removed 3 bases at V and 3 bases at J, with 9 bases between. The CDR3 region is CASSYRVYTEAFF. CDR3 nucleotide sequence: TGCGCCAGCAGCTACAGGGTATACACTGAAGCTTTCTTT.

This clone was seen only once. This chain uses TRBV10-3 with TRBJ1-1, with 11 bases identical to TRBD1. The CDR3 length is 12 residues. V gave up 6 bases and J gave up 8 bases; unmatched junction bases: 2. Germline V gives CDR1 ENHRY, CDR2 SYGVKD. The CDR3 DNA sequence: TGTGCCATCAGAGGACAGGGGGCGGAAGCTTTCTTT. Amino acid sequence: CAIRGQGAEAFF.

This rearrangement joins TRBV6-1 to TRBJ2-5, with D unresolved. The length of the CDR3 is 12 residues. CDR1 and CDR2 from the germline V gene are MNHNS and SASEGT. Deletions cut 2 bases from V and 2 bases from J, with 3 bases between. For the CDR3, the DNA is TGTGCCAGCAGTGAATATCAAGAGACCCAGTACTTC. It is translated as CASSEYQETQYF.

The gene calls are TRBV6-1 and TRBJ2-5, with TRBD2 as a possible D gene (6 bases). The DNA matches TRBJ2-7 better at its end, which makes the J call doubtful. The length of the CDR3 is 14 residues. Looked up from germline, CDR1 is MNHNS and CDR2 is SASEGT. For the CDR3, the DNA is TGTGCCAGCAGTGAAAGGGGCCAGGGAGGCGAGCAGTACTTC. Amino acids: CASSERGQGGEQYF.

This rearrangement joins TRBV27 to TRBJ2-7, with 7 bases lining up with TRBD1. The CDR3 is made up of 13 amino acids. V was clipped by 6 bases and J by 5 bases; unmatched bases: 7. The V gene's germline CDR1 is MNHEY and CDR2 SMNVEV (reference sequence). This CDR3 reads CASRDLGGHEQYF. The CDR3 region has the DNA TGTGCCAGCAGGGACCTAGGGGGCCACGAGCAGTACTTC.

This chain links TRBV5-1 with TRBJ2-1; 8 bases fit TRBD2. This CDR3 has 17 amino acids. Germline V gene sequence: CDR1 SGHRS, CDR2 YFSETQ. The J segment lost 7 bases and the V segment lost 6 bases, leaving 18 bases of the junction unmatched. Written as DNA, the CDR3 is TGCGCCAGCACCACCCCAAGCGCCGGGACTAGGGTTAATGAGCAGTTCTTC. Translation: CASTTPSAGTRVNEQFF.

The chain couples TRBV20-1 to TRBJ1-1; D gene ambiguous. The CDR3 runs to 10 residues. Deletions cut 3 bases from V and 11 bases from J, with 10 bases between. Per the germline V gene, CDR1 is DFQATT and CDR2 is SNEGSKA (reference sequence). The CDR3 protein is CSASGLRAFF. Written as DNA, the CDR3 is TGCAGTGCTAGTGGACTAAGGGCTTTCTTT.

This chain joins TRBV25-1 and TRBJ2-7; possibly TRBD2 for D (6 bases). V shed 6 bases and J shed 2 bases, with 11 bases lying between them. The CDR3 contains 13 residues. Germline lookup yields CDR1 MGHDK and CDR2 SYGVNS. CDR3: CASSVGGAYEQYF. The CDR3 region has the DNA TGTGCCAGCAGCGTTGGCGGGGCCTACGAGCAGTACTTC.

V gene TRBV30 combines with J gene TRBJ2-1; possibly TRBD1 for D (7 bases). Trimming cost V 4 bases and J 0 bases, with 13 bases left between them. The CDR3 is 15 residues long. Per germline, CDR1 GTSNPN and CDR2 SVGIG (reference sequence). CDR3 sequence reads: CAWTEGAASYNEQFF. CDR3 bases: TGTGCCTGGACGGAGGGGGCCGCCTCCTACAATGAGCAGTTCTTC. Together with reference TRBV30 and TRBJ2-1, the CDR3 gives the full variable domain: SQTIHQWPATLVQPVGSPLSLECTVEGTSNPNLYWYRQAAGRGLQLLFYSVGIGQISSEVPQNLSASRPQDRQFILSSKKLLLSDSGFYLCAWTEGAASYNEQFFGPGTRLTVL.

The chain carries TRBV5-6 and TRBJ2-2; 7 positions agree with TRBD1. This CDR3 comprises 13 residues. Germline trimming cut 7 bases from V and 2 bases from J; bases unmatched to any gene: 2. The germline CDR1 and CDR2 sequences are SGHDT and YYEEEE. The CDR3 loop reads CASGTANTGELFF. CDR3 DNA sequence: TGTGCCAGCGGGACAGCTAACACCGGGGAGCTGTTTTTT.

The chain combines TRBV6-6 with TRBJ2-7, with TRBD1 identical over 7 bases. The length of the CDR3 is 14 residues. Trimming cost V 6 bases and J 0 bases; bases outside gene matches: 5. The germline V gene encodes CDR1 MNHNY and CDR2 SVGAGI (reference sequence). CDR3 sequence reads: CASRLDRPSYEQYF. CDR3 DNA sequence: TGTGCCAGCAGGTTGGACAGGCCCTCCTACGAGCAGTACTTC.

CDR3 loop: CASSQELGRGYGYTF. The CDR3 bases are TGCGCCAGCAGCCAAGAATTGGGTAGGGGGTATGGCTACACCTTC. The rearrangement links TRBV4-1 to TRBJ1-2; a possible D gene is TRBD1 (6 bases). Germline V CDR1 and CDR2: MGHRA, YSYEKL. V lost 0 bases and J lost 5, with 13 bases in between. The CDR3 consists of 15 residues.

This clone turned up a few times. The V and J genes are TRBV5-1 and TRBJ2-7; D is undetermined. V was pared by 0 bases and J by 0 bases, with 7 bases between. The CDR3 totals 14 residues. Per the germline V gene, CDR1 is SGHRS and CDR2 is YFSETQ. The CDR3 nucleotides are TGCGCCAGCAGCTTGGCCGCTATCTCCTACGAGCAGTACTTC. Translation gives CASSLAAISYEQYF.

The gene calls are TRBV4-1 and TRBJ2-5; 10 bases agree with TRBD2. The ends lost 5 bases at V and 2 bases at J; junction bases unmatched: 8. CDR1 and CDR2 from the germline V gene are MGHRA and YSYEKL. CDR3 size: 16 residues. The CDR3 protein is CASSSRVAGGQETQYF. DNA of the CDR3: TGCGCCAGCAGCTCTCGGGTAGCGGGGGGACAAGAGACCCAGTACTTC.

V usage is TRBV7-6 and J usage is TRBJ2-5; TRBD2 agrees at 7 bases. The germline V gene encodes CDR1 SGHVS and CDR2 FNYEAQ. V lost 5 bases, J lost 1 base, and 10 bases stayed unmatched. The CDR3 runs to 16 residues. The CDR3 nucleotides read TGTGCCAGCAGCCCCGGTGGAGTAGCGGGCCAAGAGACCCAGTACTTC. Its translation: CASSPGGVAGQETQYF.

This rearrangement joins TRBV11-2 to TRBJ1-1; D is unresolved. Trimming removed 5 bases at V and 0 bases at J, with 10 bases between. Looked up from germline, CDR1 is SGHAT and CDR2 is FQNNGV. This CDR3 has 14 amino acids. The CDR3 nucleotides are TGTGCCAGCAGCGCTAATATGTTGAACACTGAAGCTTTCTTT. Encoded protein: CASSANMLNTEAFF.

V and J are TRBV6-5 and TRBJ1-5, with TRBD1 identical over 7 bases. With 6 bases clipped from V and 3 bases from J, the junction kept 5 bases outside the gene matches. The length of the CDR3 is 14 residues. Germline values: CDR1 MNHEY, CDR2 SVGAGI. The CDR3 DNA reads as TGTGCCAGCAGCCCCGGGACAGTCAATCAGCCCCAGCATTTT. It codes for CASSPGTVNQPQHF.

To note about this clone: One end of the junction is discordant with germline, which a read error may explain. The chain employs TRBV7-7 and TRBJ2-3; 9 bases are shared with TRBD1. From germline, CDR1 is SSHAT and CDR2 FNYEAQ (reference sequence). This CDR3 comprises 15 residues. This CDR3 reads CASSLGTGRTDTQYF. In DNA, the CDR3 is TGTGCTAGCAGCTTAGGGACAGGGAGGACAGATACGCAGTATTTT.

Only a few counts were recorded for this clone. This chain links TRBV5-6 with TRBJ1-5, with 9 nucleotides matching TRBD1. The CDR3 is 15 amino acids. The germline gives CDR1 SGHDT, CDR2 YYEEEE. With 5 bases clipped from V and 6 bases from J, the junction kept 9 bases outside the gene matches. CDR3 region: CASSHGTGKIQPQHF. The CDR3 coding sequence is TGTGCCAGCAGTCACGGGACAGGGAAAATTCAGCCCCAGCATTTT.

This clone has only a few counts. Other DNA sequences in the same sample also yield this CDR3. The chain employs TRBV14 and TRBJ2-7, with 9 bases lining up with TRBD2. J gave up 2 bases and V 4 bases, and 3 bases lay outside the gene matches. Germline V gene sequence: CDR1 SGHDN, CDR2 FVKESK. The CDR3 has 14 amino acids. The CDR3 DNA sequence: TGTGCCAGCAGCCTTACTAGCGGGCCCTACGAGCAGTACTTC. Protein: CASSLTSGPYEQYF.

The genes are TRBV15 and TRBJ1-5; 9 positions match TRBD1. The CDR3 covers 17 residues. Germline CDR1 LNHNV, CDR2 YYDKDF (reference sequence). The trim removed 0 bases at V and 6 bases at J, leaving 9 bases unmatched. The CDR3 is CATSRDRRGDRVQPQHF. CDR3 bases: TGTGCCACCAGCAGAGATCGTAGAGGGGACAGGGTTCAGCCCCAGCATTTT.

The gene calls are TRBV7-9 and TRBJ2-7; D is unresolved. The CDR3 contains 13 residues. Trimming took 7 bases from V and 5 from J, leaving 15 bases between them. The V gene's germline CDR1 is SEHNR and CDR2 FQNEAQ (reference sequence). CDR3 DNA: TGTGCCAGCAACGCCCTGCTAAAGAACGAGCAGTACTTC. Its translation is CASNALLKNEQYF.